This is a list of T cell receptor beta chains from one sample in a study of control samples from healthy donors and cancer patients. Some clones are missing from TCRdb's copy, which holds only in-frame ones; the method was immunoSEQ multiplex PCR. The profile shows tens of thousands of clones, 90% to 95% of them singletons. Sequencing was carried out using blood. The receptors here all came from a man aged 25 to 40 in good health. CDR3s include the opening cysteine and the closing phenylalanine or tryptophan. D genes are given only for firm matches. Expanded clones are given a class, and other clones once, few, many or no size at all.

-	-	TRBV2	TRBJ1-5	TGTGCCAGCAGTGGGTCAGGGACTCAGCCCCAGCATTTT	CASSGSGTQPQHF
-	TRBD1	TRBV9	TRBJ2-5	TGTGCCAGCAGCGTAGCCTTGGACAGGGGGCAAGAGACCCAGTACTTC	CASSVALDRGQETQYF
-	-	TRBV18	TRBJ2-5	TGTGCCAGCTCACCACCCCGTATAGAAGAGACCCAGTACTTC	CASSPPRIEETQYF
-	TRBD1	TRBV5-1	TRBJ2-2	TGCGCCGGGCGCCGGGACAGGGACACCGGGGAGCTGTTTTTT	CAGRRDRDTGELFF
-	-	TRBV28	TRBJ1-1	TGTGCCAGCAGTTTTCCGGGACGATCGATGAACACTGAAGCTTTCTTT	CASSFPGRSMNTEAFF
-	TRBD2	TRBV5-6	TRBJ2-3	TGTGCCAGCAGCGAGAGCGGGAGAATAGGCACAGATACGCAGTATTTT	CASSESGRIGTDTQYF
-	-	TRBV13	TRBJ1-3	TGTGCCAGCAGCTTCCCCCCCAGGGACTCTGGAAACACCATATATTTT	CASSFPPRDSGNTIYF
few	TRBD1	TRBV11-1	TRBJ2-1	TGTGCCAGCAGCCCCGGACAGGGGATTGGGAATGAGCAGTTCTTC	CASSPGQGIGNEQFF
-	-	TRBV5-8	TRBJ2-5	TGTGCCAGCAGCTTGGAGGGGGGGGGAAGACTGGAGACCCAGTACTTC	CASSLEGGGRLETQYF
-	TRBD1	TRBV7-2	TRBJ2-7	TGTGCCAGCAGCTTGTACCGGGACAGGACCTACGAGCAGTACTTC	CASSLYRDRTYEQYF
-	-	TRBV28	TRBJ2-5	TGTGCCAGCGGAAGGGGAAGGACAGATGCAGAGACCCAGTACTTC	CASGRGRTDAETQYF
-	-	TRBV7-2	TRBJ2-1	TGTGCCAGCAGCTTTAACGGGGGAGCTGAGCAGTTCTTC	CASSFNGGAEQFF
-	TRBD1	TRBV15	TRBJ1-6	TGTGCCACCAGCAGGAACAGGGGGCAAGGATCACCCCTCCACTTT	CATSRNRGQGSPLHF
-	TRBD1	TRBV28	TRBJ1-4	TGTGCCAGCAGGCCCGGGACAGCGACTTTTAATGAAAAACTGTTTTTT	CASRPGTATFNEKLFF
-	-	TRBV16	TRBJ1-3	TGTGCCAGCAGCCGGATCTCTGGAAACACCATATATTTT	CASSRISGNTIYF
-	-	TRBV19	TRBJ2-7	TGTGCCAGTACCGCCTCCCCGGGACATACCTTCGAGCAGTACTTC	CASTASPGHTFEQYF
-	-	TRBV21-1	TRBJ2-6	TGTGCCAGCAGCAAAGTTGACACGCGGACAGGGGGCTTATCCTCTGGGGCCAACGTCCTGACTTTC	CASSKVDTRTGGLSSGANVLTF
once	TRBD1	TRBV3-1/TRBV3-2	TRBJ1-2	TGTGCCAGCAGCCAGATCGGGACAGGGCATGGCTACACCTTC	CASSQIGTGHGYTF
-	-	TRBV5-1	TRBJ2-3	TGCGCCAGCAGCTTGGGCTCAGATACGCAGTATTTT	CASSLGSDTQYF
-	TRBD1	TRBV27	TRBJ1-5	TGTGCCACGTCCCAGGGGGTATTTCAGCCCCAGCATTTT	CATSQGVFQPQHF
-	-	TRBV12-3/TRBV12-4	TRBJ1-6	TGTGCCAGCAGTTTATCTCTACTGTTCGCCCTCCACTTT	CASSLSLLFALHF
-	TRBD2	TRBV3-1/TRBV3-2	TRBJ2-7	TGTGCCAGCAGCCAACAAGCGGGGGGGCCCTACGAGCAGTACTTC	CASSQQAGGPYEQYF
-	TRBD1	TRBV7-6	TRBJ1-3	TGTGCCAGCAGCTTAGATCCCGGGACAGGGACTGGAAACACCATATATTTT	CASSLDPGTGTGNTIYF
-	TRBD1	TRBV4-1	TRBJ2-1	TGCGCCAGCAGCCAAGCGAAATCTCAGGGGGCAGATGAGCAGTTCTTC	CASSQAKSQGADEQFF
once	-	TRBV7-9	TRBJ2-3	TGTGCCAGCAGCTCACCGACAGTGAGGGGGGATACGCAGTATTTT	CASSSPTVRGDTQYF
-	-	TRBV5-1	TRBJ2-7	TGCGCCAGCAGCCCCCAAGGGGATGTTTCCTACGAGCAGTACTTC	CASSPQGDVSYEQYF
-	-	TRBV11-2	TRBJ2-1	TGTGCCAGCAGCTTAGATTCTAGGCAGCAGGGTAGCTCCTACAATGAGCAGTTCTTC	CASSLDSRQQGSSYNEQFF
once	-	TRBV28	TRBJ1-3	TGTGCCAGCAGTTCCTCGGCCGGGGGACTCTCTGGAAACACCATATATTTT	CASSSSAGGLSGNTIYF
-	-	TRBV7-9	TRBJ2-2	TGTGCCAGCAACCCCGTTGGTCTCGGCACCGGGGAGCTGTTTTTT	CASNPVGLGTGELFF
-	TRBD1	TRBV2	TRBJ1-6	TGTGCCAGCAGCGTAGAGACAGGGGCGAATAATTCACCCCTCCACTTT	CASSVETGANNSPLHF
once	-	TRBV12-3/TRBV12-4	TRBJ2-7	TGTGCCAGCAGTTTAGTTTCGGGGGAGCAGTACTTC	CASSLVSGEQYF
once	-	TRBV11-2	TRBJ1-5	TGTGCCAGCAGCTTAGACGGATACATGCCCCAGCATTTT	CASSLDGYMPQHF
once	-	TRBV3-1/TRBV3-2	TRBJ2-7	TGTGCCAGCAGCCAAGATCGCGTGGGCTTTGGAGAGCAGTACTTC	CASSQDRVGFGEQYF
-	-	TRBV12-3/TRBV12-4	TRBJ1-1	TGTGCCAGCAGTTTAACAGGGAGCGCTGAAGCTTTCTTT	CASSLTGSAEAFF
-	TRBD1	TRBV5-1	TRBJ1-2	TGCGCCAGCAGCATACCGGGACAGGGGCTCTATGGCTACACCTTC	CASSIPGQGLYGYTF
-	-	TRBV12-5	TRBJ2-1	TGTGCTAGTGGTTTGTTGGTGGGTGAGCAGTTCTTC	CASGLLVGEQFF
-	TRBD1	TRBV10-3	TRBJ1-2	TGTGCCATCAGTGATCGATCGACAGGGGCCTATGGCTACACCTTC	CAISDRSTGAYGYTF
-	TRBD1	TRBV3-1/TRBV3-2	TRBJ1-2	TGTGCCAGCAGCCAAGAGGACAGGGCACTCTTCTATGGCTACACCTTC	CASSQEDRALFYGYTF
-	-	TRBV10-2	TRBJ1-1	TGCGCCAGCAAGGGCCGATGGAACACTGAAGCTTTCTTT	CASKGRWNTEAFF
-	-	TRBV14	TRBJ2-7	TGTGCCAGCAGCCGTAAGTCCTACTCCTACGAGCAGTACTTC	CASSRKSYSYEQYF
-	-	TRBV5-5	TRBJ2-5	TGTGCCAGCAGCCCGAGGGGGGGTACGGGAGAGACCCAGTACTTC	CASSPRGGTGETQYF
-	-	TRBV28	TRBJ1-1	TGTGCCACCCAGGGTGACACTGAAGCTTTCTTT	CATQGDTEAFF
-	TRBD2	TRBV11-2	TRBJ2-1	TGTGCCAGCAGACCAGGCTCGATGACTAGCGGGAGTTATGAGCAGTTCTTC	CASRPGSMTSGSYEQFF
-	-	TRBV7-8	TRBJ1-1	TGTGCCAGCAGCCTTCTTGGGACGTTGAACACTGAAGCTTTCTTT	CASSLLGTLNTEAFF
-	TRBD1	TRBV12-5	TRBJ2-1	TGTGCTAGTGGTTTGACACGACAGGGTCAGGACAATGAGCAGTTCTTC	CASGLTRQGQDNEQFF